This entry lists 22 T cell receptor beta chains sequenced from one sample in a study of blood T cell repertoires in COVID-19. Some clones are missing from TCRdb's copy, which holds only in-frame ones; the method was immunoSEQ multiplex PCR. The data hold some 260,000 clones, with about 88% observed a single time. Sequenced sample: PBMCs or T cells enriched from blood (not recorded which). The source is a young man with acute COVID-19.

The chain joins TRBV19 to TRBJ2-1, with D unclear. CDR3 size: 12 residues. Trimming left V 2 bases short and J 10 bases short, with 9 bases between. Germline V gives CDR1 LNHDA, CDR2 SQIVND (reference sequence). CDR3 coding DNA: TGTGCCAGTAGTATATGGGCTAACGAGCAGTTCTTC. It encodes CASSIWANEQFF. Supplemented by reference TRBV19 and TRBJ2-1, the full variable domain reads DGGITQSPKYLFRKEGQNVTLSCEQNLNHDAMYWYRQDPGQGLRLIYYSQIVNDFQKGDIAEGYSVSREKKESFPLTVTSAQKNPTAFYLCASSIWANEQFFGPGTRLTVL.

This clone turned up a few times. The chain couples TRBV2 to TRBJ2-7; D is unclear. Between the trimmed V and J ends, which lost 4 bases and 0 bases, there was a span of 7 bases. The CDR3 spans 13 residues. In germline, CDR1 is SNHLY, CDR2 FYNNEI. The CDR3 DNA reads as TGTGCCAGCAGTGTTAGCCACTCCTACGAGCAGTACGTC. It specifies CASSVSHSYEQYV.

The chain employs TRBV6-5 and TRBJ1-5, with D maybe TRBD1 (6 bases). The CDR3 is made up of 16 amino acids. Germline V CDR1 and CDR2: MNHEY, SVGAGI. Trimming pared 4 bases from V and 4 bases from J, leaving 17 bases between. CDR3: CASSLIRDTGNQPQHF. The CDR3 DNA is TGTGCCAGCAGTTTAATCCGGGACACCGGTAATCAGCCCCAGCATTTT.

The chain is built from TRBV7-2 and TRBJ1-1; 7 bases map to TRBD1. The germline gives CDR1 SGHTA, CDR2 FQGNSA. CDR3 length: 14 residues. After removal of 6 bases from V and 5 bases from J, the junction contained 9 bases not matched to a gene. The CDR3 sequence: CASSSQGSGTEAFF. In DNA, the CDR3 is TGTGCCAGCAGTTCACAGGGGAGTGGAACTGAAGCTTTCTTT.

The chain employs TRBV10-2 and TRBJ2-2; 10 nucleotides agree with TRBD2. From germline, CDR1 is WSHSY and CDR2 SAAADI. The CDR3 runs 16 residues. V lost 3 bases to trimming and J lost 6 bases; unmatched junction nucleotides: 7. The CDR3 loop is CASSDSLAGAAGELFF. The CDR3 DNA sequence: TGCGCCAGCAGTGATAGCCTAGCGGGGGCGGCCGGGGAGCTGTTTTTT.

The chain has TRBV6-2 or TRBV6-3 and TRBJ2-7; maybe TRBD1 (6 bases). This CDR3 has 14 amino acids. Trimming removed 6 bases at V and 2 bases at J, with 14 bases between. Germline V gene sequence: CDR1 MNHEY, CDR2 SVGEGT. CDR3 protein: CASSLAGDTYEQYV. The DNA for the CDR3 is TGTGCCAGCAGCTTGGCAGGGGACACCTACGAGCAGTACGTC.

The rearrangement joins TRBV5-4 to TRBJ1-2; 7 nucleotides line up with TRBD1. V trimming: 1 base; J trimming: 8 bases; junction bases outside the gene matches: 8. This CDR3 has 14 residues. CDR1 SGHNT and CDR2 YYREEE come from the germline V gene (reference sequence). The CDR3 DNA sequence: TGTGCCAGCAGCTTGCAGGGGGATAGGCACGGCTACACCTTC. Translated: CASSLQGDRHGYTF. Using reference TRBV5-4 and TRBJ1-2 for the parts outside the CDR3, the full variable domain is ETGVTQSPTHLIKTRGQQVTLRCSSQSGHNTVSWYQQALGQGPQFIFQYYREEENGRGNFPPRFSGLQFPNYSSELNVNALELDDSALYLCASSLQGDRHGYTFGSGTRLTVV.

The V gene is TRBV3-1 (or the pseudogene TRBV3-2), the J gene TRBJ1-1; TRBD1 might be the D (6 bases). Germline CDR1 is LGHDT and CDR2 is YNNKEL (reference sequence). The length of the CDR3 is 13 residues. Between the trimmed V and J ends, which lost 5 bases and 2 bases, there was a span of 9 bases. The CDR3 here is CASSSTGNTEAFF. In DNA form, the CDR3 reads TGTGCCAGCAGCTCGACAGGAAACACTGAAGCTTTCTTT.

The V and J genes are TRBV7-8 and TRBJ1-1; no reliable D call. The CDR3 has 15 residues. CDR1 and CDR2 from the germline V gene are SGHVS and FQNEAQ. V lost 7 bases to trimming and J lost 1 base, with 16 bases between them. In DNA, the CDR3 is TGTGCCAGCACCTCGGGAGGTTTGAAGAACACTGAAGCTTTCTTT. Translation gives CASTSGGLKNTEAFF.

The V gene is TRBV19, the J gene TRBJ1-1; 10 positions agree with TRBD1. The V and J ends lost 7 bases and 6 bases, in that order; junction bases with no gene match: 8. The germline gives CDR1 LNHDA, CDR2 SQIVND (reference sequence). There are 14 residues in the CDR3. The CDR3 spells CASTTGTGEAEAFF. The CDR3 nucleotides read TGTGCCAGTACCACCGGGACAGGGGAAGCTGAAGCTTTCTTT.

Here the CDR3 reads CASSPGTGLSSNQPQHF. CDR3 sequence (DNA): TGTGCCAGCAGTCCCGGGACAGGGTTAAGTAGCAATCAGCCCCAGCATTTT. The chain has TRBV6-6 and TRBJ1-5; 9 nucleotides align to TRBD1. The V gene end was trimmed by 5 bases and the J gene end by 0 bases; junction bases not matched to a gene: 8. The CDR3 runs 17 residues. Germline V lookup: CDR1 MNHNY, CDR2 SVGAGI (reference sequence).

The chain is built from TRBV7-9 and TRBJ2-7; a possible D gene is TRBD2 (6 bases). Germline-derived CDR1 and CDR2 are SEHNR and FQNEAQ (reference sequence). Trimming took 4 bases from V and 3 from J, leaving 19 bases between them. The CDR3 totals 16 residues. CDR3 in amino acids: CASSSPDPGLDYEQYV. The DNA of the CDR3 is TGTGCCAGCAGCTCTCCTGATCCGGGACTTGACTACGAGCAGTACGTC.

V gene TRBV15 combines with J gene TRBJ1-2, with D possibly TRBD1 on 5 matching bases. The germline CDR1 and CDR2 sequences are LNHNV and YYDKDF (reference sequence). Trimming took off 0 bases at V and 7 bases at J, with 15 bases between the two ends. CDR3 size: 15 residues. In DNA, the CDR3 is TGTGCCACCAGCAGAGATCGACAGTCCGCCCTTGGCTACACCTTC. Translated, it gives CATSRDRQSALGYTF.

This chain connects TRBV29-1 to TRBJ1-4, with 7 bases matching TRBD1. The length of the CDR3 is 12 residues. Per germline, CDR1 SQVTM and CDR2 ANQGSEA. The ends lost 7 bases at V and 8 bases at J; junction bases unmatched: 7. Written as DNA, the CDR3 is TGCAGCGGTGCACAGGGGAGGGAAAAACTGTTTTTT. Its protein is CSGAQGREKLFF.

This chain connects TRBV24-1 to TRBJ2-1; 11 positions match TRBD2. Trimming took 1 base from V and 6 from J; bases not matched to a gene: 7. The length of the CDR3 is 17 residues. Germline CDR1 reads KGHDR; CDR2 reads SFDVKD. CDR3 coding DNA: TGTGCCACCAGTGATTTAGCTAGCGGGGGGCAAGGCAATGAGCAGTTCTTC. The encoded protein is CATSDLASGGQGNEQFF.

The gene calls are TRBV9 and TRBJ1-5, with D unresolved. Looked up from germline, CDR1 is SGDLS and CDR2 is YYNGEE. V dropped 4 bases and J dropped 6 bases, with 14 bases sitting between them. The CDR3 is 14 residues long. CDR3 bases: TGTGCCAGCAGCCGACTTCAAGATGCTCAGCCCCAGCATTTT. It codes for CASSRLQDAQPQHF.

V is TRBV25-1 and J is TRBJ2-1; 8 bases align to TRBD2. The CDR3 totals 17 residues. Trimming cost V 3 bases and J 11 bases; bases outside gene matches: 18. Germline values: CDR1 MGHDK, CDR2 SYGVNS. The CDR3 protein is CASSDPRGAGERMKQFF. The CDR3 bases are TGTGCCAGCAGTGATCCTCGGGGAGCGGGGGAAAGAATGAAGCAGTTCTTC.

This chain connects TRBV7-2 to TRBJ1-2; D not resolved. Germline V gives CDR1 SGHTA, CDR2 FQGNSA. V was pared by 5 bases and J by 8 bases, with 15 bases between. This CDR3 has 13 amino acids. CDR3 nucleotides: TGTGCCAGCAGCCCGGTCCAGGTTCGGGGCTACACCTTC. Translating it yields CASSPVQVRGYTF.

This clone has a handful of counts. The chain has TRBV29-1 and TRBJ1-5, with 10 nucleotides matching TRBD1. Per the germline V gene, CDR1 is SQVTM and CDR2 is ANQGSEA. The CDR3 loop spans 14 amino acids. The CDR3 sequence is CSVPGQGTDQPQHF. CDR3 bases: TGCAGTGTACCGGGACAGGGGACCGATCAGCCCCAGCATTTT.

This sequence joins TRBV3-1 (or the pseudogene TRBV3-2) and TRBJ2-1, with 9 bases that match TRBD1. The germline V gene has CDR1 LGHDT and CDR2 YNNKEL (reference sequence). Losses at the gene ends were 6 bases for V and 8 bases for J; bases not matched to a gene: 17. CDR3 length: 17 amino acids. The CDR3 nucleotides are TGTGCCAGCAGAAATACAGGGGGCGAGGGTACACTCTATGAGCAGTTCTTC. Protein product: CASRNTGGEGTLYEQFF.

The table lists this clone with a count of one. The CDR3 DNA sequence: TGTGCCAGCAGCTTACACAGAGATAATTCACCCCTCCACTTT. This sequence encodes CASSLHRDNSPLHF. The rearrangement links TRBV5-8 to TRBJ1-6; no reliable D call. This CDR3 region has 14 residues. Per the germline V gene, CDR1 is SGHTS and CDR2 is YDEGEE. The V end was cut by 2 bases, the J end by 5 bases, with 8 bases between.

The chain combines TRBV5-4 with TRBJ2-6; D call uncertain. The CDR3 loop spans 17 amino acids. The V gene's germline CDR1 is SGHNT and CDR2 YYREEE (reference sequence). V was pared by 0 bases and J by 0 bases, with 10 bases between. DNA of the CDR3: TGTGCCAGCAGCTTGGCCTCGAGGAACTCTGGGGCCAACGTCCTGACTTTC. Protein sequence: CASSLASRNSGANVLTF.